This TCR beta chain derives from a study of T-cell reconstitution after alpha-beta-depleted transplantation in children. The germline CDR1 and CDR2 sequences are SGHRS and YFSETQ. The CDR3 totals 15 residues. V trimming: 4 bases; J trimming: 0 bases; junction bases outside the gene matches: 6. The authors prepared the TCRbeta library with unique molecular identifiers. One entry per CDR3 protein results from TCRdb running MiXCR on the PCR reads. The sample yields 250,000 to 300,000 distinct CDR3 sequences, 9.9% seen once. This clonotype was counted at least ten times. Sample: PBMCs from the stem cell graft donor, taken from the stem cell graft. The receptor was derived from a human donor who donated a stem cell graft to a child with SCID. The rearrangement uses TRBV5-1 and TRBJ1-2, with TRBD1 identical over 7 bases. The DNA of the CDR3 is TGCGCCAGCAGCCTATGGGACAGAACTAACTATGGCTACACCTTC. This sequence encodes CASSLWDRTNYGYTF. Full variable domain (outside the CDR3, taken from reference TRBV5-1 and TRBJ1-2): KAGVTQTPRYLIKTRGQQVTLSCSPISGHRSVSWYQQTPGQGLQFLFEYFSETQRNKGNFPGRFSGRQFSNSRSEMNVSTLELGDSALYLCASSLWDRTNYGYTFGSGTRLTVV.